The 25 T cell receptor beta chains given below trace back to one sample, sequenced in a study of blood T cells in healthy people across ages. PCR was performed a second time for about 7 to 11 cycles using a sample-barcoded 5' primer and a J-beta primer mix. MiXCR, run by TCRdb on the 5' RACE reads, gives a single entry per CDR3 protein. Found here are around 800,000 distinct CDR3 sequences, more than 25% of them singletons; the top ten hold roughly 3.1%. The data also belong to a second study, concerning T cells of mothers and their children.

The sequenced sample was blood. Receptors originate from a boy aged 10-17 years in good health.

This clonotype was picked up a small number of times. The V call is TRBV2, the J call TRBJ1-5; D remains unclear. Trimming removed 2 bases at V and 4 bases at J, with 6 bases between. CDR3 length: 13 amino acids. In germline, CDR1 is SNHLY, CDR2 FYNNEI. The CDR3 spells CASSEMRNQPQHF. CDR3 sequence (DNA): TGTGCCAGCAGTGAAATGAGAAATCAGCCCCAGCATTTT.

V usage is TRBV9 and J usage is TRBJ1-2, with no clear D. CDR1 is SGDLS and CDR2 is YYNGEE in the germline V gene. The ends were cut back, 1 base at V and 3 bases at J, with 13 bases in the middle. The CDR3 extends over 15 amino acids. The CDR3 nucleotides read TGTGCCAGCAGCGTATCGTCAGGAGGTTACTATGGCTACACCTTC. Protein product: CASSVSSGGYYGYTF.

This clonotype was found a few times. This chain connects TRBV3-1 to TRBJ2-1; D is possibly TRBD2 (6 bases). V lost 2 bases and J 2 bases, leaving 10 bases between the germline ends. Germline V gene sequence: CDR1 LGHDT, CDR2 YNNKEL (reference sequence). This CDR3 spans 15 amino acids. This CDR3 reads CASSQWDFPYNEQFF. CDR3 coding DNA: TGTGCCAGCAGCCAATGGGACTTCCCCTACAATGAGCAGTTCTTC.

This chain uses TRBV18 with TRBJ2-2; 7 bases map to TRBD1. The CDR3 covers 18 residues. The V segment lost 1 base and the J segment 2 bases; nucleotides outside the gene matches: 10. The germline V gene has CDR1 KGHSH and CDR2 LQKENI. DNA of the CDR3: TGTGCCAGCTCACCACTACCTCAGACAGGGATAAACACCGGGGAGCTGTTTTTT. Its translation is CASSPLPQTGINTGELFF.

J is TRBJ2-5 and V is TRBV9; D is possibly TRBD1 or TRBD2 (6 bases each). V was trimmed by 2 bases and J by 3 bases, leaving 14 bases between them. The CDR3 length is 15 residues. Looked up from germline, CDR1 is SGDLS and CDR2 is YYNGEE. The CDR3 loop is CASSVGGRQEETQYF. The CDR3 DNA reads as TGTGCCAGCAGCGTCGGAGGGAGACAGGAAGAGACCCAGTACTTC.

V is TRBV3-1 and J is TRBJ2-5, with 11 bases identical to TRBD1. Germline CDR1 is LGHDT and CDR2 is YNNKEL (reference sequence). J was trimmed by 2 bases and V by 4 bases; bases with no gene match: 6. The CDR3 sequence is 16 residues long. DNA of the CDR3: TGTGCCAGCAGCCCACCCGGACAGGGGGCTCAAGAGACCCAGTACTTC. It specifies CASSPPGQGAQETQYF.

The table lists this clonotype with a few counts. The gene calls are TRBV4-1 and TRBJ1-4; TRBD1 matches 9 bases. The CDR3 is 18 residues long. J gave up 6 bases and V 3 bases, and 14 bases lay outside the gene matches. Germline values: CDR1 MGHRA, CDR2 YSYEKL. The CDR3 DNA is TGCGCCAGCAGCCAGGCCGGGACAGGGAACGGTGTGGATGAAAAACTGTTTTTT. Protein sequence: CASSQAGTGNGVDEKLFF.

The sample holds a few counts of this clonotype. V is TRBV7-2 and J is TRBJ1-2, with D perhaps matching TRBD1 (5 bases). Germline lookup yields CDR1 SGHTA and CDR2 FQGNSA. Deletions cut 1 base from V and 8 bases from J, with 14 bases between. The CDR3 totals 14 residues. The CDR3 region has the DNA TGTGCCAGCAGCTTAGAGGGACGGTCTTTCGGCTACACCTTC. It yields the protein CASSLEGRSFGYTF.

In this sample, this clonotype turned up a few times. At one of its ends the junction is not consistent with the germline gene, which may arise from a read error. V and J are TRBV3-1 and TRBJ2-5; TRBD2 is a possible D gene (6 bases). CDR1 LGHDT and CDR2 YNNKEL come from the germline V gene (reference sequence). The CDR3 spans 14 residues. The DNA of the CDR3 is TGTGCCAGCAGTCAAGATGGGCGGGGAGAGACCCAGTACTTC. It translates to CASSQDGRGETQYF.

This clonotype was observed a few times. V usage is TRBV11-2 and J usage is TRBJ2-3; TRBD2 aligns across 15 bases. This CDR3 is 17 amino acids long. The germline gives CDR1 SGHAT, CDR2 FQNNGV. V was pared by 5 bases and J by 4 bases, with 7 bases of the junction left unmatched. Here the CDR3 DNA reads TGTGCCAGCAGCCCTCGGACTAGCGGGGGGGCAGCAGATACGCAGTATTTT. Its translation is CASSPRTSGGAADTQYF. The entire variable domain, with the rest obtained from reference TRBV11-2 and TRBJ2-3, is as follows: EAGVAQSPRYKIIEKRQSVAFWCNPISGHATLYWYQQILGQGPKLLIQFQNNGVVDDSQLPKDRFSAERLKGVDSTLKIQPAKLEDSAVYLCASSPRTSGGAADTQYFGPGTRLTVL.

The CDR3 sequence is CASSPSTANAGELFF. The CDR3 coding sequence is TGCGCCAGCAGCCCATCGACGGCTAACGCCGGGGAGCTGTTTTTT. This chain links TRBV5-1 with TRBJ2-2; D call uncertain. CDR1 and CDR2 from the germline V gene are SGHRS and YFSETQ. Trimming shortened V by 4 bases and J by 6 bases, and 16 bases separated the two germline ends. This CDR3 contains 15 residues.

The V and J genes are TRBV6-5 and TRBJ2-1; 7 bases match TRBD1. Per germline, CDR1 MNHEY and CDR2 SVGAGI. J was trimmed by 6 bases and V by 0 bases; bases with no gene match: 5. The CDR3 totals 15 residues. The CDR3, as DNA: TGTGCCAGCAGTTACTCCACAGGGGAAGTCAATGAGCAGTTCTTC. It is translated as CASSYSTGEVNEQFF.

This chain links TRBV4-2 with TRBJ2-5; D is possibly TRBD1 (5 bases). V lost 3 bases, J lost 2 bases, and 13 bases lay in between. This CDR3 is 15 amino acids long. Germline CDR1 is LGHNA and CDR2 is YNFKEQ. For the CDR3, the DNA is TGTGCCAGCAGCCAGCTCGACAGATCTCAAGAGACCCAGTACTTC. It codes for CASSQLDRSQETQYF.

This clonotype was picked up a small number of times. V is TRBV5-5 and J is TRBJ2-1, with 7 bases lining up with TRBD1. The CDR3 has 15 residues. The trim removed 3 bases at V and 5 bases at J, leaving 8 bases unmatched. CDR1 is SGHKS and CDR2 is YYEKEE in the germline V gene (reference sequence). CDR3 bases: TGTGCCAGCAGCTACCTTCTGACAGGGAACAATGAGCAGTTCTTC. It specifies CASSYLLTGNNEQFF.

This chain connects TRBV7-9 to TRBJ2-5; no definite D call. Gene TRBJ2-7 matches the end of the DNA better, so the J call may be wrong. This CDR3 region has 14 residues. Germline V lookup: CDR1 SEHNR, CDR2 FQNEAQ (reference sequence). CDR3 region: CASRSSTFEDEQYF. Here the CDR3 DNA reads TGTGCCAGCAGGAGCTCGACGTTTGAGGACGAGCAGTACTTC.

This rearrangement joins TRBV5-1 to TRBJ1-1; perhaps TRBD1 as D (6 bases). Trimming took 4 bases from V and 4 from J, leaving 17 bases between them. Germline-derived CDR1 and CDR2 are SGHRS and YFSETQ. This CDR3 is 15 amino acids long. CDR3 sequence reads: CASSPDSAARTEAFF. CDR3 nucleotides: TGCGCCAGCAGCCCGGACAGCGCCGCGCGCACTGAAGCTTTCTTT.

Only a few counts were recorded for this clonotype. This chain links TRBV10-2 with TRBJ1-5; no firm D call. There are 14 residues in the CDR3. Germline CDR1 WSHSY, CDR2 SAAADI. Trimming cost V 0 bases and J 3 bases, with 6 bases left between them. CDR3 nucleotides: TGCGCCAGCAGTGAGTCGAACAACAATCAGCCCCAGCATTTT. Residues: CASSESNNNQPQHF.

This chain links TRBV2 with TRBJ1-2, with D unresolved. Germline CDR1 SNHLY, CDR2 FYNNEI. This CDR3 is built from 11 residues. With 8 bases removed from V and 0 bases from J, the gap between germline ends came to 4 bases. The CDR3 DNA follows: TGTGCCAGCGCTGCTAACTATGGCTACACCTTC. It encodes CASAANYGYTF.

This clonotype was counted between two and nine times. The chain recombines TRBV27 with TRBJ2-3; 9 bases map to TRBD2. V was clipped by 5 bases and J by 12 bases; unmatched bases: 12. In germline, CDR1 is MNHEY, CDR2 SMNVEV (reference sequence). This CDR3 region has 14 residues. Written as DNA, the CDR3 is TGTGCCAGCAGTGCCCGCGTAGCGGGGGCCCTCCAGTATTTT. Its translation: CASSARVAGALQYF.

This chain links TRBV12-3 or TRBV12-4 with TRBJ1-1; D remains ambiguous. Trimming took off 3 bases at V and 6 bases at J, with 8 bases between the two ends. The CDR3 totals 12 residues. CDR3 in amino acids: CASSLGKAEAFF. DNA for the CDR3: TGTGCCAGCAGTTTGGGTAAGGCTGAAGCTTTCTTT.

The chain combines TRBV6-2 or TRBV6-3 with TRBJ1-1, with D possibly matching TRBD1 (5 bases). Trimming left V 10 bases short and J 1 base short, with 13 bases between. This CDR3 has 13 amino acids. Germline V CDR1 and CDR2: MNHEY, SVGEGT. This CDR3 is CATKEGWNTEAFF. The CDR3 nucleotides are TGTGCCACCAAGGAGGGGTGGAACACTGAAGCTTTCTTT.

The chain recombines TRBV3-1 with TRBJ2-7; TRBD1 aligns across 9 bases. This CDR3 is built from 17 residues. Germline-derived CDR1 and CDR2 are LGHDT and YNNKEL (reference sequence). V dropped 2 bases and J dropped 7; count of bases not matched to a gene: 15. The CDR3 protein is CASSQRGRETGGGEQYF. As DNA, the CDR3 is TGTGCCAGCAGCCAAAGGGGTAGAGAAACAGGGGGCGGTGAGCAGTACTTC.

This clonotype was observed a few times. At one boundary the junction diverges from the germline segment, which might be a read error. This chain connects TRBV18 to TRBJ1-3; a possible D gene is TRBD1 (6 bases). This CDR3 has 15 residues. Germline V gene lookup returns CDR1 KGHSH and CDR2 LQKENI. The CDR3 protein is CASSLQGAFGNTIYF. CDR3 DNA: TGCGCCAGCTCACTACAGGGAGCCTTTGGAAACACCATATATTTT.

This chain connects TRBV29-1 to TRBJ1-1, with TRBD1 as a possible D gene (6 bases). The CDR3 totals 14 residues. The V end lost 7 bases, the J end lost 3 bases, and 18 bases lay between the germline ends. Germline V CDR1 and CDR2: SQVTM, ANQGSEA. CDR3 sequence reads: CSGTVDRQDTEAFF. The CDR3, as DNA: TGCAGCGGCACGGTCGACAGGCAAGACACTGAAGCTTTCTTT. The full variable domain, completed using reference TRBV29-1 and TRBJ1-1, is SAVISQKPSRDICQRGTSLTIQCQVDSQVTMMFWYRQQPGQSLTLIATANQGSEATYESGFVIDKFPISRPNLTFSTLTVSNMSPEDSSIYLCSGTVDRQDTEAFFGQGTRLTVV.

This clonotype was observed a few times. The CDR3 spells CASSSRDRNTGELFF. The CDR3 nucleotides read TGTGCCAGCAGCTCGCGGGACAGGAACACCGGGGAGCTGTTTTTT. This chain connects TRBV9 to TRBJ2-2; tentative D call: TRBD1 (7 bases). The V gene's germline CDR1 is SGDLS and CDR2 YYNGEE. Trimming took 4 bases from V and 1 from J, leaving 11 bases between them. The length of the CDR3 is 15 residues.